Listed below are T cell receptor beta chains from one sample, sequenced in a study of early T cells in non-severe SARS-CoV-2 infection. One entry per CDR3 protein results from TCRdb running MiXCR on the 5' RACE reads. Of about 72,000 distinct CDR3 sequences in the sample, roughly a tenth were seen once. Sequenced here: whole blood, sampled at baseline. All receptors derive from an adult who was a healthcare worker with PCR-confirmed SARS-CoV-2 infection or an uninfected control (not recorded which). Each CDR3 is given with its conserved first and last residue. Fields, in order: D gene, clone size, J gene, V gene, CDR3 protein, CDR3 DNA. The D gene is left open where the match is weak. Size is omitted from some rows. Given values are once, few, many or a class for expanded clones.

. many TRBJ1-3 TRBV6-1 CASSEARGSAGNTIYF TGTGCCAGCAGTGAAGCGCGGGGGAGCGCTGGAAACACCATATATTTT
. many TRBJ1-1 TRBV5-1 CASSLSGGKMNTEAFF TGCGCCAGCAGCTTGAGCGGGGGCAAAATGAACACTGAAGCTTTCTTT
. few TRBJ1-1 TRBV2 CASSEEGITEAFF TGTGCCAGCAGTGAGGAGGGGATCACTGAAGCTTTCTTT
TRBD2 . TRBJ2-3 TRBV6-2/TRBV6-3 CASRASGGSTQYF TGTGCCAGCAGGGCTAGCGGGGGGAGCACGCAGTATTTT
TRBD1 few TRBJ1-2 TRBV6-1 CASIYLRDRPYGYTF TGTGCCAGCATATACCTCCGGGACAGACCCTATGGCTACACCTTC
. few TRBJ2-2 TRBV20-1 CSASSLGELFF TGCAGTGCTAGTTCTCTCGGGGAGCTGTTTTTT
. few TRBJ1-2 TRBV12-3/TRBV12-4 CASSLAGSGYTF TGTGCCAGCAGTTTAGCGGGGAGTGGCTACACCTTC
. . TRBJ2-7 TRBV7-8 CASSLGQESYEQYF TGTGCCAGCAGCTTAGGGCAGGAGTCCTACGAGCAGTACTTC
. once TRBJ1-3 TRBV6-2/TRBV6-3 CASSSQITFGNTIYF TGTGCCAGCAGCTCTCAGATTACTTTTGGAAACACCATATATTTT
. few TRBJ2-2 TRBV11-2 CASSPGAVGELFF TGTGCCAGCAGCCCCGGCGCGGTCGGGGAGCTGTTTTTT
. few TRBJ1-1 TRBV30 CAWSEVGADTEAFF TGTGCCTGGAGTGAAGTGGGCGCGGACACTGAAGCTTTCTTT
. . TRBJ2-3 TRBV27 CASSLFGADTQYF TGTGCCAGCAGTTTATTCGGGGCAGATACGCAGTATTTT
. few TRBJ2-7 TRBV30 CAWSTGLLPVYEQYF TGTGCCTGGAGTACTGGCCTTTTACCGGTTTACGAGCAGTACTTC
. . TRBJ1-2 TRBV6-5 CASSYSRGAHGYTF TGTGCCAGCAGTTACTCAAGGGGGGCCCATGGCTACACCTTC
. few TRBJ2-3 TRBV5-1 CASSLEQGGTDTQYF TGCGCCAGCAGCTTGGAACAGGGAGGCACAGATACGCAGTATTTT
TRBD2 many TRBJ2-1 TRBV6-4 CASSPAGGANEQFF TGTGCCAGCAGCCCAGCGGGGGGGGCAAATGAGCAGTTCTTC
. many TRBJ1-1 TRBV12-5 CASGIRVNTEAFF TGTGCTAGTGGTATCAGGGTGAACACTGAAGCTTTCTTT
. . TRBJ2-2 TRBV10-2 CASSPTLSGELFF TGCGCCAGCAGTCCTACCTTGTCCGGGGAGCTGTTTTTT
. . TRBJ2-3 TRBV20-1 CSARAAGDTQYF TGCAGTGCTAGGGCGGCGGGAGATACGCAGTATTTT
. many TRBJ2-1 TRBV12-5 CASGFDRSNEQFF TGTGCTAGTGGTTTCGACAGGTCCAATGAGCAGTTCTTC
. few TRBJ1-2 TRBV6-2/TRBV6-3 CASSYSLLQATYGYTF TGTGCCAGCAGTTACTCCCTCCTACAGGCTACCTATGGCTACACCTTC
TRBD1 . TRBJ1-2 TRBV15 CATSSLRQGLGYGYTF TGTGCCACCAGCTCCCTTAGACAGGGGCTTGGCTATGGCTACACCTTC
TRBD1 . TRBJ2-7 TRBV6-2/TRBV6-3 CASSYYGQGAYEQYF TGTGCCAGCAGTTACTACGGACAGGGGGCTTACGAGCAGTACTTC
. few TRBJ1-5 TRBV7-9 CASSHLNQPQHF TGTGCCAGCAGCCACCTCAATCAGCCCCAGCATTTT
TRBD1 few TRBJ1-5 TRBV19 CASSLSRGHQPQHF TGTGCCAGTAGTTTAAGCAGGGGGCATCAGCCCCAGCATTTT
. many TRBJ2-3 TRBV7-3 CASSTTAGRTDTQYF TGTGCCAGCAGTACCACGGCAGGGCGTACAGATACGCAGTATTTT
TRBD1 many TRBJ1-1 TRBV6-1 CASRLAQGGGPTAFF TGTGCCAGCCGACTAGCCCAGGGGGGGGGACCGACCGCTTTCTTT
. many TRBJ1-5 TRBV6-6 CASSYDSDQPQHF TGTGCCAGCAGTTACGACAGCGATCAGCCCCAGCATTTT
. many TRBJ1-4 TRBV4-1 CASSPGQFATNEKLFF TGCGCCAGCAGCCCCGGACAGTTTGCAACTAATGAAAAACTGTTTTTT
. . TRBJ2-3 TRBV5-1 CASSNSLQGGTDTQYF TGCGCCAGCAGTAATTCTCTTCAGGGCGGCACAGATACGCAGTATTTT
. few TRBJ2-7 TRBV7-9 CASSRGVAGVEQYF TGTGCCAGCTCGAGGGGGGTGGCCGGTGTGGAGCAGTACTTC
TRBD2 many TRBJ2-3 TRBV5-4 CASSRPDGGDWDTQYF TGTGCCAGCAGCCGCCCCGACGGGGGGGACTGGGATACGCAGTATTTT
TRBD2 many TRBJ2-3 TRBV7-3 CASSLTLAGSRDTQYF TGTGCCAGCAGCTTAACACTAGCGGGGAGTCGGGATACGCAGTATTTT
TRBD1 few TRBJ1-1 TRBV7-9 CASSRDYRGTTAFF TGTGCCAGCAGCCGAGACTACAGGGGTACAACTGCTTTCTTT
. . TRBJ1-5 TRBV5-1 CASSSDGYNQPQHF TGCGCCAGCAGCTCGGACGGGTACAATCAGCCCCAGCATTTT
TRBD1 many TRBJ1-1 TRBV14 CASSPISRQGDTEAFF TGTGCCAGCAGCCCAATTTCAAGGCAGGGGGACACTGAAGCTTTCTTT
TRBD1 . TRBJ1-4 TRBV7-9 CASSSTGATNEKLFF TGTGCCAGCAGCTCCACAGGGGCGACTAATGAAAAACTGTTTTTT
. many TRBJ1-1 TRBV3-1 CASSQGLIRDTEAFF TGTGCCAGCAGCCAAGGCCTCATAAGGGACACTGAAGCTTTCTTT
TRBD2 once TRBJ2-3 TRBV20-1 CSARDPSGAGDTQYF TGCAGTGCTAGAGATCCCAGCGGGGCGGGAGATACGCAGTATTTT
. . TRBJ2-7 TRBV10-3 CAISEGGQTYEQYF TGTGCCATCAGTGAGGGGGGACAAACCTACGAGCAGTACTTC
. many TRBJ1-2 TRBV3-1 CASTPEGTSYGYTF TGTGCCAGCACCCCTGAGGGGACGTCCTATGGCTACACCTTC
. . TRBJ2-3 TRBV2 CASSRRNTDTQYF TGTGCCAGCTCAAGGAGGAACACAGATACGCAGTATTTT
. . TRBJ2-1 TRBV6-5 CASTISWGSRNEQFF TGTGCCAGCACCATCAGCTGGGGGAGTAGAAATGAGCAGTTCTTC
. many TRBJ1-3 TRBV6-6 CASSYSPEGGSGNTIYF TGTGCCAGCAGTTACTCTCCGGAGGGTGGCTCTGGAAACACCATATATTTT
. . TRBJ1-3 TRBV25-1 CASSDWGRGNTIYF TGTGCCAGCAGTGACTGGGGGCGTGGAAACACCATATATTTT
. few TRBJ2-7 TRBV13 CASSLVVGGEQYF TGTGCCAGCAGCTTGGTGGTTGGGGGCGAGCAGTACTTC
. . TRBJ2-1 TRBV12-5 CASESLSGSYNEQFF TGTGCTAGTGAAAGCCTGAGCGGCTCCTACAATGAGCAGTTCTTC
TRBD1 . TRBJ2-1 TRBV12-5 CASGLPTDRAEQFF TGTGCTAGTGGTTTGCCTACAGACAGGGCGGAGCAGTTCTTC
TRBD1 few TRBJ1-1 TRBV7-2 CASSSRQGGLGNTEAFF TGTGCCAGCAGCTCAAGACAGGGGGGATTAGGGAACACTGAAGCTTTCTTT
. . TRBJ2-7 TRBV14 CASSSRISIYEQYF TGTGCCAGCAGCTCAAGGATCAGCATCTACGAGCAGTACTTC
TRBD1 . TRBJ2-3 TRBV11-2 CASSRRDREPDTQYF TGTGCCAGCAGCCGCCGGGACAGGGAACCAGATACGCAGTATTTT
. many TRBJ2-5 TRBV4-1 CASSRGTAEETQYF TGCGCCAGCAGCCGTGGGACTGCCGAAGAGACCCAGTACTTC
TRBD2 . TRBJ2-3 TRBV5-6 CASSAPGLAGDTDTQYF TGTGCCAGCAGCGCCCCGGGACTAGCGGGGGACACAGATACGCAGTATTTT
. many TRBJ2-3 TRBV7-9 CASIQGSSDTQYF TGTGCCAGCATCCAGGGGTCCTCAGATACGCAGTATTTT
. . TRBJ1-6 TRBV7-6 CASSSSGGRVLHF TGTGCCAGCAGCTCCTCGGGAGGCCGGGTTCTCCACTTT